The 10 T cell receptor beta chains listed next were all sequenced from one sample in a study of T-cell memory formation after mild COVID-19. One entry per CDR3 protein, called by TCRdb with MiXCR from the 5' RACE reads. The data contain roughly 150,000 distinct CDR3 sequences, about 14% of them seen just once; the ten biggest clones take up about 14%. What was sequenced was PBMCs or a T cell subset sorted from them (not recorded which). All receptors come from an adult woman who had mild COVID-19 (a few samples of this study predate the infection). Cell type and time point are not known.

CDR3 amino acids: CASSTGGTNTEAFF. CDR3 DNA: TGTGCCAGCTCAACAGGGGGGACCAACACTGAAGCTTTCTTT. The V and J genes are TRBV9 and TRBJ1-1; TRBD1 aligns across 8 bases. The CDR3 sequence is 14 residues long. Trimming cost V 7 bases and J 2 bases; bases outside gene matches: 7. Germline V gene sequence: CDR1 SGDLS, CDR2 YYNGEE.

The chain links TRBV12-3 or TRBV12-4 to TRBJ2-3; the match to TRBD2 covers 12 bases. The CDR3 length is 16 residues. The trim removed 5 bases at V and 3 bases at J, leaving 6 bases unmatched. CDR3: CASSPSGGAFTDTQYF. The CDR3 bases are TGTGCCAGCAGTCCTAGCGGGGGGGCTTTTACAGATACGCAGTATTTT.

V usage is TRBV4-1 and J usage is TRBJ2-3; D gene uncertain. CDR3 length: 20 amino acids. CDR1 MGHRA and CDR2 YSYEKL come from the germline V gene. V was clipped by 2 bases and J by 1 base, with 25 bases between them. For the CDR3, the DNA is TGCGCCAGCAGCCAACTTCTACCCTCTGGAAAGGGTAGGGGCACAGATACGCAGTATTTT. It specifies CASSQLLPSGKGRGTDTQYF.

This clonotype was observed a few times. The CDR3 nucleotides read TGTGCCATCAGTGATGGGACCATCACAGATACGCAGTATTTT. This gives the protein CAISDGTITDTQYF. The rearrangement joins TRBV10-3 to TRBJ2-3, with D possibly being TRBD1 or TRBD2 (5 bases each). Germline V gene sequence: CDR1 ENHRY, CDR2 SYGVKD. Between the trimmed V and J ends, which lost 3 bases and 2 bases, there was a span of 9 bases. This CDR3 has 14 residues.

This clonotype has just a few counts. V usage is TRBV5-1 and J usage is TRBJ2-7; 9 bases fit TRBD1. The germline CDR1 and CDR2 sequences are SGHRS and YFSETQ. The CDR3 has 15 amino acids. V shed 4 bases and J 4 bases; nucleotides not matched to a gene: 9. Here the CDR3 reads CASSNPGTGLYEQYF. The CDR3 bases are TGCGCCAGCAGCAACCCCGGGACAGGGCTGTACGAGCAGTACTTC.

The chain couples TRBV10-2 to TRBJ2-2, with D uncertain. In germline, CDR1 is WSHSY, CDR2 SAAADI. CDR3 size: 13 residues. V shed 7 bases and J shed 1 base, with 7 bases lying between them. CDR3 protein: CASTPRNTGELFF. CDR3 DNA: TGCGCCAGCACACCGCGGAACACCGGGGAGCTGTTTTTT.

The chain couples TRBV4-2 to TRBJ1-6, with 7 bases aligning to TRBD1. J was trimmed by 8 bases and V by 4 bases; bases with no gene match: 11. The CDR3 totals 16 residues. The germline gives CDR1 LGHNA, CDR2 YNFKEQ. The chain's CDR3 is CASSPPVDRVHSPLHF. In DNA form, the CDR3 reads TGTGCCAGCAGCCCGCCGGTAGACAGGGTTCATTCACCCCTCCACTTT.

The chain has TRBV12-5 and TRBJ1-5, with TRBD1 matching over 8 bases. J lost 2 bases, V lost 6 bases, and 6 bases had no gene match. This CDR3 spans 15 amino acids. The germline CDR1 and CDR2 sequences are LGHNT and FRNRAP. The CDR3 protein is CASGPSTGGNQPQHF. For the CDR3, the DNA is TGTGCTAGTGGCCCCTCGACAGGGGGCAATCAGCCCCAGCATTTT. Full variable domain (missing parts from reference TRBV12-5 and TRBJ1-5): DARVTQTPRHKVTEMGQEVTMRCQPILGHNTVFWYRQTMMQGLELLAYFRNRAPLDDSGMPKDRFSAEMPDATLATLKIQPSEPRDSAVYFCASGPSTGGNQPQHFGDGTRLSIL.

This clonotype was detected a few times. The V gene is TRBV12-3 or TRBV12-4, the J gene TRBJ2-5, with no clear D. Deletions cut 4 bases from V and 1 base from J, with 13 bases between. The CDR3 has 15 amino acids. CDR3 sequence: CASSSSRGTQETQYF. The DNA for the CDR3 is TGTGCCAGCAGTTCTTCCCGAGGAACCCAAGAGACCCAGTACTTC.

This clonotype appeared a few times. The chain carries TRBV30 and TRBJ2-5; D is tentatively TRBD1 or TRBD2 (6 bases each). Deletions cut 5 bases from V and 0 bases from J, with 10 bases between. Germline loops: CDR1 GTSNPN, CDR2 SVGIG (reference sequence). This CDR3 spans 13 amino acids. The DNA for the CDR3 is TGTGCCTGGGGACGGGGGCACCAAGAGACCCAGTACTTC. Its protein product is CAWGRGHQETQYF.